This T cell receptor (beta chain) was profiled in a study of blood T cell repertoires in COVID-19. Original analysis: The authors estimated nucleated cell counts from reference gene primer amplification. Data came from immunoSEQ multiplex PCR; TCRdb stores just in-frame clones and leaves some out. Clone size and V and J calls were adopted from that table, with D and trimming inferred from the DNA. The data hold under 300,000 clones, with 88% observed a single time. Germline CDR1 reads PRHDT; CDR2 reads FYEKMQ (reference sequence). V shed 7 bases and J shed 5 bases, with 15 bases lying between them. The CDR3 extends over 14 amino acids.

The source is a woman aged 25-40 years with acute or convalescent COVID-19. Sequenced sample: peripheral blood. The J gene is TRBJ2-1, the V gene TRBV13, with no clear D. In DNA, the CDR3 is TGTGCCAGCAATTCCCGGGTGCAGAACAATGAGCAGTTCTTC. As protein: CASNSRVQNNEQFF.